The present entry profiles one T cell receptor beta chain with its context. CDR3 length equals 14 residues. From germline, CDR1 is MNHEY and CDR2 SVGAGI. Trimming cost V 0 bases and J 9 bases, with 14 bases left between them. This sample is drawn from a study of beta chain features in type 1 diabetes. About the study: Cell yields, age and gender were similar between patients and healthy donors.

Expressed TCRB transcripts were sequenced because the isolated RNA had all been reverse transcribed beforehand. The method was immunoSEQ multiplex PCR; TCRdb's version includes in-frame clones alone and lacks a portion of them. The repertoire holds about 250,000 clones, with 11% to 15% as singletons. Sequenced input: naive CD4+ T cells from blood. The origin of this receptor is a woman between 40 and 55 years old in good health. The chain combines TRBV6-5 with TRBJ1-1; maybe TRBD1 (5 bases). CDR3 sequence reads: CASSYSRQGRKAFF. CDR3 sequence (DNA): TGTGCCAGCAGTTACTCGCGGCAGGGCCGGAAAGCTTTCTTT.